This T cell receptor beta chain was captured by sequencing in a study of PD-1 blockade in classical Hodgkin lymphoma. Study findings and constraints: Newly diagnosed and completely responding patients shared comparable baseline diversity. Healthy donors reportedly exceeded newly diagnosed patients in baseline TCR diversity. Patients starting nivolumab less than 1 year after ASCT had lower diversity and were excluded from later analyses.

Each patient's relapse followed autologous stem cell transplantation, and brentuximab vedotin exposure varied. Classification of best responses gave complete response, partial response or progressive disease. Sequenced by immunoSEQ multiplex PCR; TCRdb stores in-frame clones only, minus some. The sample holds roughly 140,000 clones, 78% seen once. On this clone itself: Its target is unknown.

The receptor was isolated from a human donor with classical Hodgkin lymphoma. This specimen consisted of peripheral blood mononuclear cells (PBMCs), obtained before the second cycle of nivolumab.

The CDR3 region is CASSIARVNGYTF. CDR3 bases: TGTGCCAGTAGTATCGCTAGGGTGAATGGCTACACCTTC. This chain joins TRBV19 and TRBJ1-2; D call uncertain. The CDR3 consists of 13 residues. V dropped 3 bases and J dropped 6 bases, with 11 bases sitting between them. Germline V gene sequence: CDR1 LNHDA, CDR2 SQIVND (reference sequence).